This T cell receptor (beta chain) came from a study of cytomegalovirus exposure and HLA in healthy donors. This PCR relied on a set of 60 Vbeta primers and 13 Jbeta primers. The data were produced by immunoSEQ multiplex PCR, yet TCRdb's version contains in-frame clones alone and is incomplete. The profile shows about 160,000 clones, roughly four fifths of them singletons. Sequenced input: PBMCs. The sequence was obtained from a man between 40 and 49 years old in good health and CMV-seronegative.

This CDR3 is CASSMWTGTNEKLFF. The DNA for the CDR3 is TGCGCCAGCAGCATGTGGACAGGGACTAATGAAAAACTGTTTTTT. The chain combines TRBV5-1 with TRBJ1-4; 8 nucleotides agree with TRBD1. After removal of 4 bases from V and 2 bases from J, the junction contained 4 bases not matched to a gene. The CDR3 covers 15 residues. Germline V gene sequence: CDR1 SGHRS, CDR2 YFSETQ.